These 7 T cell receptor beta chains share one sample of origin, sequenced in a study of blood T cell repertoires in COVID-19. The repertoire was sequenced with immunoSEQ multiplex PCR; TCRdb's copy has only in-frame clones and lacks some. The data show about 240,000 clones, with around 90% seen just once and just over 7% held by the top ten. Sequencing input: peripheral blood. These TCRs come from a man between 60 and 75 years old who had recovered from COVID-19.

The rearrangement joins TRBV27 to TRBJ2-3; D might be TRBD2 (5 bases). Germline CDR1 and CDR2: MNHEY and SMNVEV (reference sequence). This CDR3 is 14 amino acids long. V shed 10 bases and J shed 4 bases, with 18 bases lying between them. In DNA form, the CDR3 reads TGTGCCACGGGATCGGGGTCGTGGGCAGATACGCAGTATTTT. It translates to CATGSGSWADTQYF.

This clone occurred once. This chain uses TRBV2 with TRBJ2-1; D may be TRBD1 (6 bases). Germline CDR1 and CDR2: SNHLY and FYNNEI. The V end lost 3 bases, the J end lost 13 bases, and 16 bases lay between the germline ends. The CDR3 totals 13 residues. Written as DNA, the CDR3 is TGTGCCAGCAGTGATGGCCGGCCAGGGGAACAGTTCTTC. Its protein is CASSDGRPGEQFF.

The genes are TRBV5-8 and TRBJ1-6, with 7 bases fitting TRBD1. The CDR3 consists of 14 residues. The germline CDR1 and CDR2 sequences are SGHTS and YDEGEE. Germline trimming cut 0 bases from V and 7 bases from J; bases unmatched to any gene: 1. The CDR3 coding sequence is TGTGCCAGCAGCTTGGGCAGGGGGAATTCACCCCTCCACTTT. It encodes CASSLGRGNSPLHF.

This chain links TRBV9 with TRBJ1-6; D ambiguous. Germline-derived CDR1 and CDR2 are SGDLS and YYNGEE. The ends were cut back, 7 bases at V and 7 bases at J, with 12 bases in the middle. The CDR3 totals 13 residues. The CDR3 is CASSTSGNSPLHF. In nucleotides, the CDR3 is TGTGCCAGCTCCACATCGGGGAATTCACCCCTCCACTTT.

The V gene is TRBV30, the J gene TRBJ2-2, with 7 bases that match TRBD2. The V segment lost 3 bases and the J segment 2 bases; nucleotides outside the gene matches: 9. Germline V gene data show CDR1 as GTSNPN and CDR2 as SVGIG (reference sequence). CDR3 length equals 16 residues. The CDR3 nucleotides are TGTGCCTGGAGGGGGGGAGCGGGGCCCAACACCGGGGAGCTGTTTTTT. It codes for CAWRGGAGPNTGELFF.

The chain links TRBV5-1 to TRBJ2-1; D is perhaps TRBD2 (6 bases). The CDR3 has 16 residues. V was cut by 5 bases and J by 9 bases, with 24 bases left in between. CDR1 and CDR2 from the germline V gene are SGHRS and YFSETQ. CDR3 sequence: CASRHGTAPLGGEQFF. The CDR3 nucleotides are TGCGCCAGCAGGCATGGGACGGCCCCACTGGGGGGTGAGCAGTTCTTC.

CDR3 amino acids: CASSDPYYGYTF. The CDR3 region has the DNA TGTGCCAGTAGCGATCCTTACTATGGCTACACCTTC. V is TRBV27 and J is TRBJ1-2; D is undetermined. Trimming removed 9 bases at V and 3 bases at J, with 11 bases between. Germline V CDR1 and CDR2: MNHEY, SMNVEV (reference sequence). The CDR3 contains 12 residues.